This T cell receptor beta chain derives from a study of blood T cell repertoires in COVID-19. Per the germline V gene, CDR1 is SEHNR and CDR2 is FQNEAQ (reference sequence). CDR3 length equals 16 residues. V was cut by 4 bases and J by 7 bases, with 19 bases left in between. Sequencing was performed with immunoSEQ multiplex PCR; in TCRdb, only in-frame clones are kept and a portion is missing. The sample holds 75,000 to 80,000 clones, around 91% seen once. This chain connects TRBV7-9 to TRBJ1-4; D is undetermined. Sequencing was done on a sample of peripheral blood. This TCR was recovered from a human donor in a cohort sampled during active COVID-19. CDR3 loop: CASSSQLGVGIEKLFF. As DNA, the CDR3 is TGTGCCAGCAGCTCCCAATTGGGCGTCGGTATTGAAAAACTGTTTTTT.